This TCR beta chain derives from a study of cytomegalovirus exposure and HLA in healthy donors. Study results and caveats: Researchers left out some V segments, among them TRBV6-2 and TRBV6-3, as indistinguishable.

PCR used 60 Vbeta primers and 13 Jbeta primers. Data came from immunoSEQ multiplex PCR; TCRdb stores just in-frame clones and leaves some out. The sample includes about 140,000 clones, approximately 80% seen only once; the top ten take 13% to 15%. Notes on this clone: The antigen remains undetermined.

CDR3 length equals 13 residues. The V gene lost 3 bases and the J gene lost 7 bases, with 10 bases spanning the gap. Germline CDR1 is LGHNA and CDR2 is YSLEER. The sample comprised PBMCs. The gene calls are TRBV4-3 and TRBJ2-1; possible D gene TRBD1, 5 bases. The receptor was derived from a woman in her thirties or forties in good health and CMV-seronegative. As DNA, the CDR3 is TGCGCCAGCAGCCAGGGCAGGGCGAATGAGCAGTTCTTC. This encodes CASSQGRANEQFF.